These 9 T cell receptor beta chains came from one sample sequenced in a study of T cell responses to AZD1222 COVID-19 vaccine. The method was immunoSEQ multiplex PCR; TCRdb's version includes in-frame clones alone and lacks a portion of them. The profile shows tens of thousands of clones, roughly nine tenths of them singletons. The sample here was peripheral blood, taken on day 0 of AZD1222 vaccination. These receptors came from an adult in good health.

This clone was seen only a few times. This CDR3 reads CASSDGPDSYNEQFF. The CDR3 nucleotides read TGTGCCAGCAGTGACGGGCCGGATTCCTACAATGAGCAGTTCTTC. The chain combines TRBV6-4 with TRBJ2-1; D remains unclear. Trimming took 2 bases from V and 1 from J, leaving 9 bases between them. Germline lookup yields CDR1 MRHNA and CDR2 SNTAGT. The CDR3 spans 15 residues.

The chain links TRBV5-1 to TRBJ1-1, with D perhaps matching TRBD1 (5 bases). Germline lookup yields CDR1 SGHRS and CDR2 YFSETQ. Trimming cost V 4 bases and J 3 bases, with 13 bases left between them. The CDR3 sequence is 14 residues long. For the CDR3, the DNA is TGCGCCAGCAGCGGAATCGGGGGGGACACTGAAGCTTTCTTT. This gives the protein CASSGIGGDTEAFF.

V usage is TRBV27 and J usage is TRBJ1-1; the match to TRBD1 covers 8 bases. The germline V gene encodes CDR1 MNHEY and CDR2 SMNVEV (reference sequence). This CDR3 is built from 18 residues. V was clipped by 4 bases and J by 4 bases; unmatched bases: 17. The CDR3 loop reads CASSSIPQGAFIPTEAFF. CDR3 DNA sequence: TGTGCCAGCAGTTCTATCCCCCAGGGGGCGTTTATCCCCACTGAAGCTTTCTTT.

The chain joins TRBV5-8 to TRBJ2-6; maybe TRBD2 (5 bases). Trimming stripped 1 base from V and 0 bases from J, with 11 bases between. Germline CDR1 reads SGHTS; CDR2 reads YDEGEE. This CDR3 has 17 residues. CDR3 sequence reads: CASSLLSAGSGANVLTF. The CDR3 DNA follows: TGTGCCAGCAGCTTGTTATCTGCGGGCTCTGGGGCCAACGTCCTGACTTTC.

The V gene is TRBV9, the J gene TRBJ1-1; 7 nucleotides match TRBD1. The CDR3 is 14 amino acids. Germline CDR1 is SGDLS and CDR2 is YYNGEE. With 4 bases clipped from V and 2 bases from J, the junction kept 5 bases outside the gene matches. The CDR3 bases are TGTGCCAGCAGCAGCCGGACAGGAAACACTGAAGCTTTCTTT. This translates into CASSSRTGNTEAFF.

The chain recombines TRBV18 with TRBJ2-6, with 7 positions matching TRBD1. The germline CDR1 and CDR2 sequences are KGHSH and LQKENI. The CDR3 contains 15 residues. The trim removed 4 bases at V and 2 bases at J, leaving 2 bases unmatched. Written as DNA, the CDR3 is TGTGCCAGCTCACGCCAGGGGGCTGGGGCCAACGTCCTGACTTTC. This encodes CASSRQGAGANVLTF.

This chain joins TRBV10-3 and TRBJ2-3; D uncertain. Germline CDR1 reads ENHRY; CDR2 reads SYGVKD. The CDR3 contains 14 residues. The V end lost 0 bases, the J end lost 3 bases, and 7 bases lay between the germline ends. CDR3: CAISESVGTDTQYF. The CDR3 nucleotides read TGTGCCATCAGTGAGTCGGTAGGGACAGATACGCAGTATTTT.

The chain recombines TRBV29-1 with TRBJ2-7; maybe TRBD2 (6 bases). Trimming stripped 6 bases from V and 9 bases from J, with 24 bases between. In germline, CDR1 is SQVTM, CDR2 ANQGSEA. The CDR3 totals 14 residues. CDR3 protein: CSVRGTPRGKGQYF. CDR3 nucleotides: TGCAGCGTCCGGGGGACGCCGCGTGGTAAGGGGCAGTACTTC.

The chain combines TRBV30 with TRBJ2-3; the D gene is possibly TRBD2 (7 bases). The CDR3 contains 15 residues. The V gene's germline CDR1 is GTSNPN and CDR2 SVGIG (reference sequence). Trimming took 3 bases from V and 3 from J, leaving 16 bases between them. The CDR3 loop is CAWSLGGGWTDTQYF. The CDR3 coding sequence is TGTGCCTGGAGCCTAGGCGGGGGCTGGACAGATACGCAGTATTTT.